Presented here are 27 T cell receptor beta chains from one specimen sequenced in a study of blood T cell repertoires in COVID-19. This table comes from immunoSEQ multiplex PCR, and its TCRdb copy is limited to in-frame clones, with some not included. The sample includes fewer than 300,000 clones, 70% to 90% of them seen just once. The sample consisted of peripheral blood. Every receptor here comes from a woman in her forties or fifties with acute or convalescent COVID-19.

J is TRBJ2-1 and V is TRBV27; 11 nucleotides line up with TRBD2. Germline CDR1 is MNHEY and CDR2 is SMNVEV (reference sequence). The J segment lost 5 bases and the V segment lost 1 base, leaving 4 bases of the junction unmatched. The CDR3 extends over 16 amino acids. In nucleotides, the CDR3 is TGTGCCAGCAGTTTATATAGCGGGAGGGCCAACAATGAGCAGTTCTTC. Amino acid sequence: CASSLYSGRANNEQFF.

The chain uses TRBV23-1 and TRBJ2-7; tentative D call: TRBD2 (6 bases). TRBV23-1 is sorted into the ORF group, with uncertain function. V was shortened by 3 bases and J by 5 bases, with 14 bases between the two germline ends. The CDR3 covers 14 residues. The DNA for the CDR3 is TGCGCCAGCAGTCACTCTGCCGGCGGGGACGAGCAGTACTTC. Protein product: CASSHSAGGDEQYF.

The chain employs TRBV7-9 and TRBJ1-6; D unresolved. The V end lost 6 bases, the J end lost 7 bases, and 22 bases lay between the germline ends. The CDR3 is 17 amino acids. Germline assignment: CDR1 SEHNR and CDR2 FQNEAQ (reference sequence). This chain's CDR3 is CASSFLGGRDSNSPLHF. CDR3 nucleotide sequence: TGTGCCAGCAGTTTCTTAGGCGGGCGGGATTCCAATTCACCCCTCCACTTT.

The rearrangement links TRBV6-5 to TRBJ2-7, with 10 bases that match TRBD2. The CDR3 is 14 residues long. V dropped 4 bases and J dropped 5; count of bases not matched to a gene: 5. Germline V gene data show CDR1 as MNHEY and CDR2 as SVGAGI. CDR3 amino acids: CASSSAGGGDEQYF. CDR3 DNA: TGTGCCAGCAGTTCAGCGGGAGGGGGGGACGAGCAGTACTTC.

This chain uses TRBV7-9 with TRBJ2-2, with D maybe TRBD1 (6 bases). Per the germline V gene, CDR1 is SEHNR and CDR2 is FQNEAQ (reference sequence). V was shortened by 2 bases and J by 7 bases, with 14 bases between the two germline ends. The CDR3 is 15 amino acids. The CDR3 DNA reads TGTGCCAGCAGCTTACGACAGGAAATCCTCGGGGAGCTGTTTTTT. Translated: CASSLRQEILGELFF.

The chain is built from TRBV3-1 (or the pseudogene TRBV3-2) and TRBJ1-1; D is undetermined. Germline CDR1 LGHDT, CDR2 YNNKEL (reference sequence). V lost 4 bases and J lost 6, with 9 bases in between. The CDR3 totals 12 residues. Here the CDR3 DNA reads TGTGCCAGCAGCCCCCTTCAGGCTGAAGCTTTCTTT. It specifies CASSPLQAEAFF.

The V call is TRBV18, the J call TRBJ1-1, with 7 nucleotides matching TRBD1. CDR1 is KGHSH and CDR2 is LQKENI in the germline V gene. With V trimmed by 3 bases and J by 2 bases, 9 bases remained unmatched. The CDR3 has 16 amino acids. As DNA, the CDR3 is TGTGCCAGCTCACCGGGGAGCACAGGGGCAAACACTGAAGCTTTCTTT. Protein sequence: CASSPGSTGANTEAFF.

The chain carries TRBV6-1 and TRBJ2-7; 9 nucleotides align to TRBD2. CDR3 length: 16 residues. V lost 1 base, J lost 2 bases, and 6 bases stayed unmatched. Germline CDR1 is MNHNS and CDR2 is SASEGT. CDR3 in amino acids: CASSEGFSGSPYEQYF. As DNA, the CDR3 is TGTGCCAGCAGTGAAGGTTTTAGCGGGAGTCCCTACGAGCAGTACTTC.

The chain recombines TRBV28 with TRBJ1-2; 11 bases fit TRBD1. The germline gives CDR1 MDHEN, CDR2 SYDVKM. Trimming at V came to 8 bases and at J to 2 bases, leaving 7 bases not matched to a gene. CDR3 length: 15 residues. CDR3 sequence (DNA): TGTGCCAGCGGGACAGGGGGTCGAGAAAACTATGGCTACACCTTC. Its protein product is CASGTGGRENYGYTF.

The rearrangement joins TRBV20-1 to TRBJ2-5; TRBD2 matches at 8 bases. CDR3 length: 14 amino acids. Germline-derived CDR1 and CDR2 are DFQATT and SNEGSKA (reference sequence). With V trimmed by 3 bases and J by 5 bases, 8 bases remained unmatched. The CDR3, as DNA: TGCAGTGCTAGTCCAGCGGGAGTAGTGGAGACCCAGTACTTC. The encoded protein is CSASPAGVVETQYF.

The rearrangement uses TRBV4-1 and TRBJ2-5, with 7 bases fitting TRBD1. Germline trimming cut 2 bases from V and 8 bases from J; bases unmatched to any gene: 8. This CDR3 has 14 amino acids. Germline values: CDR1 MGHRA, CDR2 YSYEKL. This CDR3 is CASSQIRDRETQYF. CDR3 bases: TGCGCCAGCAGCCAAATCCGGGACAGAGAAACCCAGTACTTC.

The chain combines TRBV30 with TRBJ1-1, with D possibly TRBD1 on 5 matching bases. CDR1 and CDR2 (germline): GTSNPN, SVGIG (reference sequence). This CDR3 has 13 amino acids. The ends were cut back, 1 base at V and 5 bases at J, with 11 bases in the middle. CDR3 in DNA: TGTGCCTGGAGTGAGGGTGGGGGGACTGAAGCTTTCTTT. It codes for CAWSEGGGTEAFF.

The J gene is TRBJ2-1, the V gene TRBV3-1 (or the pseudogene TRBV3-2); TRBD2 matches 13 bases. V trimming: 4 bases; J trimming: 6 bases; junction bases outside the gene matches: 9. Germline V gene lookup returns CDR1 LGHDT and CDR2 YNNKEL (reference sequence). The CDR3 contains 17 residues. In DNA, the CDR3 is TGTGCCAGCAGCCGGACTAGCGGGAGCGGCGGAGTCAATGAGCAGTTCTTC. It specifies CASSRTSGSGGVNEQFF.

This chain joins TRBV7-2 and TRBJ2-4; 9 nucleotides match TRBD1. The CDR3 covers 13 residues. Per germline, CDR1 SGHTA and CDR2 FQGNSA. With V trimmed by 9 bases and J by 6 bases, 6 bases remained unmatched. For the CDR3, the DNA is TGTGCCAGTACTCCGGGACAGGGAAACATTCAGTACTTC. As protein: CASTPGQGNIQYF.

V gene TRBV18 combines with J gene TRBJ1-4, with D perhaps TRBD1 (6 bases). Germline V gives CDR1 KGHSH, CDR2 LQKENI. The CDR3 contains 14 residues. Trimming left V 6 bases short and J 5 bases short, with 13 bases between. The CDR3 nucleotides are TGTGCCAGCTCCGTTCGGCAGGGGAATGAAAAACTGTTTTTT. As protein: CASSVRQGNEKLFF.

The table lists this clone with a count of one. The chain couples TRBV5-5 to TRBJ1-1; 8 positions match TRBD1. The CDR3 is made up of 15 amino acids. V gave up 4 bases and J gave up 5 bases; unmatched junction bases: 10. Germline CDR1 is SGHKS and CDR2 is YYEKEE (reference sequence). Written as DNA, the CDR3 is TGTGCCAGCAGCCCCCGCGACAGGGGCCAAACTGAAGCTTTCTTT. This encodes CASSPRDRGQTEAFF.

The DNA of the CDR3 is TGTGCCAGCAGACCCGGGACTAGCGGGAATCCCTACAATGAGCAGTTCTTC. This gives the protein CASRPGTSGNPYNEQFF. The chain uses TRBV27 and TRBJ2-1; 13 bases line up with TRBD2. CDR3 length equals 17 residues. J lost 2 bases, V lost 6 bases, and 7 bases had no gene match. Germline V gene sequence: CDR1 MNHEY, CDR2 SMNVEV (reference sequence).

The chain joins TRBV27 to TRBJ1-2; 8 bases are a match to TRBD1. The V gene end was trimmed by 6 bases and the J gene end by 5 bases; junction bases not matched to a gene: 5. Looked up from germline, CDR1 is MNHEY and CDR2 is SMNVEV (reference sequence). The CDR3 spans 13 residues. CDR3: CASRADREYGYTF. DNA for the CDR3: TGTGCCAGCAGGGCGGACAGGGAATATGGCTACACCTTC.

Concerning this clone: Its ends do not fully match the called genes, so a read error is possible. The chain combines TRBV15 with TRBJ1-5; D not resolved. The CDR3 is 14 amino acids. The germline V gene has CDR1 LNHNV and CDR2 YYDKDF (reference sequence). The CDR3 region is CATSGEQRNQPQHF. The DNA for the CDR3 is TGTGCCACCAGCGGAGAACAGAGAAATCAGCCCCAGCATTTT.

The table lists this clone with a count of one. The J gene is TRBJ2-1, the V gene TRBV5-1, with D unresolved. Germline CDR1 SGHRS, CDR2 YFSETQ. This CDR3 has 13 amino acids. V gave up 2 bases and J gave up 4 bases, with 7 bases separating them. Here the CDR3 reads CASSFDTYNEQFF. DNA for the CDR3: TGCGCCAGCAGCTTTGACACATACAATGAGCAGTTCTTC.

CDR3 sequence reads: CASSLGQGGTEAFF. The CDR3 DNA reads as TGTGCCAGCAGTCTGGGACAGGGAGGAACTGAAGCTTTCTTT. The rearrangement links TRBV28 to TRBJ1-1, with 9 bases lining up with TRBD1. This CDR3 is built from 14 residues. V trimming: 5 bases; J trimming: 5 bases; junction bases outside the gene matches: 6. Germline V gene sequence: CDR1 MDHEN, CDR2 SYDVKM.

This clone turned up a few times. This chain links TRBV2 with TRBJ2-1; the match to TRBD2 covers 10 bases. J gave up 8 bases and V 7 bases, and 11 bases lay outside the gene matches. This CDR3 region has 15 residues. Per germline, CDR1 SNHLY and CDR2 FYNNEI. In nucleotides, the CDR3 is TGTGCCAGCACCCCAACGGCTAGCGGGAGCCATGAGCAGTTCTTC. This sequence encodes CASTPTASGSHEQFF.

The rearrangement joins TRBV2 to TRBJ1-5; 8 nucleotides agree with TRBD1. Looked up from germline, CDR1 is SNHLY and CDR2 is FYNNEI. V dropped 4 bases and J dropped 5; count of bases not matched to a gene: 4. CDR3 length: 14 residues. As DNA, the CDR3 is TGTGCCAGCAGTGGGACAGGGTCCGATCAGCCCCAGCATTTT. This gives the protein CASSGTGSDQPQHF.

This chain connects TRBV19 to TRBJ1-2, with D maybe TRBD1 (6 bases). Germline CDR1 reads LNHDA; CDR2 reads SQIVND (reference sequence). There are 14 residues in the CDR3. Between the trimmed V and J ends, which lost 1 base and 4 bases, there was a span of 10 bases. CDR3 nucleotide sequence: TGTGCCAGTAGTATAGGGCCAGGGGCCTATGGCTACACCTTC. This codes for CASSIGPGAYGYTF.

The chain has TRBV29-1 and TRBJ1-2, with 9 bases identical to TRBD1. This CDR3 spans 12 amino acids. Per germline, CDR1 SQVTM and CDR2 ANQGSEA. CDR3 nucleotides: TGCAGTTACCGGACAGGGGACTATGGCTACACCTTC. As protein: CSYRTGDYGYTF.

CDR3 protein: CSVGRGEDEKLFF. CDR3 nucleotides: TGCAGCGTTGGTCGGGGTGAGGATGAAAAACTGTTTTTT. V usage is TRBV29-1 and J usage is TRBJ1-4; the D is unclear. CDR1 and CDR2 from the germline V gene are SQVTM and ANQGSEA. This CDR3 region has 13 residues. The ends were cut back, 4 bases at V and 6 bases at J, with 12 bases in the middle.

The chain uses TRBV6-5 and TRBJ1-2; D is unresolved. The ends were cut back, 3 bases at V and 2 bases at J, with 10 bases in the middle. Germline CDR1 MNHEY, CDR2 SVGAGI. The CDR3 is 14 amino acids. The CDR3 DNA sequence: TGTGCCAGCAGTTATAAACGGTGGAACTATGGCTACACCTTC. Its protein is CASSYKRWNYGYTF.